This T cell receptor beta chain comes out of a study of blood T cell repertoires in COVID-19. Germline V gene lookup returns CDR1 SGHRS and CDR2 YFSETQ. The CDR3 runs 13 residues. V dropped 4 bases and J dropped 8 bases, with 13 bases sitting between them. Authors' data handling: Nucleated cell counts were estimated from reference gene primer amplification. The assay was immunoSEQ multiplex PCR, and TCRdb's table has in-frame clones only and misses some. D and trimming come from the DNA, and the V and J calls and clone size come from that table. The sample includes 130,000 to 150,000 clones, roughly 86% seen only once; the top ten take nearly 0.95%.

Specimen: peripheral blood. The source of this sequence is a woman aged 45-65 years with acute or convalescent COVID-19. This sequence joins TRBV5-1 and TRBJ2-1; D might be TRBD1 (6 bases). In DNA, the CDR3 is TGCGCCAGCAGCCTTCAGGGGAGACATGAGCAGTTCTTC. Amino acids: CASSLQGRHEQFF.